The entry below describes one T cell receptor (beta chain). In germline, CDR1 is SNHLY, CDR2 FYNNEI. The V end lost 2 bases, the J end lost 6 bases, and 14 bases lay between the germline ends. This CDR3 has 15 residues. Allocation to cohorts depended on clinical history reported by the participants. Within 2 weeks of study entry, exposed participants had contacted a PCR-confirmed or clinician-diagnosed COVID-19 case. The record originates from a study of blood T cell repertoires in COVID-19. As for the study in general: PBMCs, B-cell-depleted T cells, or T cells provided the cDNA or gDNA that made up the material.

Data came from immunoSEQ multiplex PCR; TCRdb stores just in-frame clones and leaves some out. The sample lists approximately 190,000 clones, roughly 84% occurring once. The clonotype originates from a woman aged 25-40 years who had been exposed to COVID-19. Sequencing used PBMCs or T cells enriched from blood (not recorded which). The V call is TRBV2, the J call TRBJ1-5; D possibly corresponds to TRBD1 (5 bases). The CDR3 is CASSEWGGAGQPQHF. For the CDR3, the DNA is TGTGCCAGCAGTGAATGGGGGGGAGCGGGTCAGCCCCAGCATTTT.